The count of the clone carrying this T cell receptor beta chain is one. Measured with immunoSEQ multiplex PCR; TCRdb has only the in-frame clones, and not every one. This table has roughly 100,000 clones, approximately 91% appearing once. The V gene's germline CDR1 is SEHNR and CDR2 FQNEAQ (reference sequence). Trimming cost V 6 bases and J 8 bases, with 20 bases left between them. The CDR3 has 15 amino acids. The data were obtained in a study of T cell changes during pregnancy in multiple sclerosis. This chain uses TRBV7-9 with TRBJ2-1, with a tentative D call TRBD2 (6 bases). This TCR came from a female donor with multiple sclerosis, enrolled in a pregnancy study. The sample in question was peripheral blood, obtained in the second trimester of pregnancy. The CDR3 loop is CASRRAGSESDEQFF. CDR3 sequence (DNA): TGTGCCAGCAGAAGGGCGGGATCTGAATCGGATGAGCAGTTCTTC.